This T cell receptor beta chain was identified during a study of CD4+ T cells in melanoma. TCRdb keeps only in-frame clones here, not all; method: immunoSEQ multiplex PCR. Of around 15,000 clones listed, over 80% are singletons. Trimming shortened V by 3 bases and J by 1 base, and 12 bases separated the two germline ends. This CDR3 is built from 15 residues. The germline V gene has CDR1 LNHDA and CDR2 SQIVND (reference sequence). This clonotype was obtained from a human donor with melanoma. The source material was cells from a culture (not recorded whether cultured in vitro). This chain connects TRBV19 to TRBJ1-1, with D hard to call. The CDR3 is CASSIYPTTNTEAFF. CDR3 coding DNA: TGTGCCAGTAGTATCTATCCTACAACGAACACTGAAGCTTTCTTT.